The present T cell receptor beta chain was sequenced within a study of immune characterization of retroperitoneal liposarcoma. MiXCR, applied by TCRdb to the PCR reads, yields one record per CDR3 protein. The sample contains about 10,000 distinct CDR3 sequences, 37% of which appear only once. The CDR3 covers 11 residues. With 2 bases removed from V and 10 bases from J, the gap between germline ends came to 6 bases. The material sequenced was tumor tissue. The sequence was collected from a female donor with retroperitoneal liposarcoma. The chain carries TRBV12-3 or TRBV12-4 and TRBJ2-1; D is undetermined. CDR3 nucleotide sequence: TGTGCCAGCAGTTTACCCGGGGAGCAGTTCTTC. The encoded protein is CASSLPGEQFF.